A selection of T cell receptor beta chains follows, all from one sample in a study of T cell responses to AZD1222 COVID-19 vaccine. Profiling relied on immunoSEQ multiplex PCR, and the TCRdb table lists in-frame clones only, not all of them. This sample carries more than 110,000 clones, under 95% of them seen once, and the ten largest clones take approximately 2.6%. Source: peripheral blood, taken on day 0 of AZD1222 vaccination. These receptors originate from an adult in good health. Both conserved end residues are trimmed from each CDR3. The D gene is left open where the match is weak. Part of the rows lack a size; the others show once, few, many or a class for expanded clones.

D gene: TRBD1
clone size: once
V gene: TRBV5-4
CDR3 protein: ASSNRTGYNSPLH

D gene: TRBD2
clone size: -
V gene: TRBV11-3
CDR3 protein: ASSPASGRAAGELF

D gene: -
clone size: -
V gene: TRBV7-6
CDR3 protein: ASSLQGDYNEQF

D gene: -
clone size: -
V gene: TRBV14
CDR3 protein: ASSHAAEAF

D gene: -
clone size: -
V gene: TRBV6-6
CDR3 protein: ASSSGQPQWANVLT

D gene: -
clone size: -
V gene: TRBV10-3
CDR3 protein: AISARDISWNTEAF

D gene: -
clone size: -
V gene: TRBV5-5
CDR3 protein: ASSLRSTEAF

D gene: TRBD2
clone size: -
V gene: TRBV4-2
CDR3 protein: ASSLGTSGFDTQY

D gene: -
clone size: -
V gene: TRBV18
CDR3 protein: ASSPVSRRETQY

D gene: TRBD1
clone size: -
V gene: TRBV28
CDR3 protein: ASIKGTGRTEAF

D gene: TRBD2
clone size: -
V gene: TRBV27
CDR3 protein: ASGPLAGPYEQY

D gene: -
clone size: -
V gene: TRBV19
CDR3 protein: ASVTGHSGNTIY

D gene: -
clone size: -
V gene: TRBV3-1/TRBV3-2
CDR3 protein: ASSQGISRQNGYT

D gene: TRBD1
clone size: -
V gene: TRBV5-6
CDR3 protein: ASSFPGQGSYEQY

D gene: TRBD2
clone size: -
V gene: TRBV5-1
CDR3 protein: ASSPGTSGRGFYEQY

D gene: -
clone size: -
V gene: TRBV5-1
CDR3 protein: ASSLNLATNEKLF

D gene: -
clone size: -
V gene: TRBV12-3/TRBV12-4
CDR3 protein: ASSFSGGNTIY

D gene: -
clone size: few
V gene: TRBV6-1
CDR3 protein: ASSEWEGASSPLH

D gene: -
clone size: -
V gene: TRBV28
CDR3 protein: ASSLSGQPQH

D gene: -
clone size: few
V gene: TRBV12-5
CDR3 protein: ASGTGHSNQPQH

D gene: TRBD1
clone size: -
V gene: TRBV5-1
CDR3 protein: ASSRRTGGSQYEQY

D gene: -
clone size: -
V gene: TRBV3-1/TRBV3-2
CDR3 protein: ASSTRYGPCVTYEQY

D gene: -
clone size: -
V gene: TRBV19
CDR3 protein: ASSRFSGANVLT

D gene: -
clone size: -
V gene: TRBV4-2
CDR3 protein: ASSQGTTSNQPQH

D gene: TRBD1
clone size: -
V gene: TRBV5-5
CDR3 protein: ASSLYRQGDGYT

D gene: -
clone size: -
V gene: TRBV5-1
CDR3 protein: ASSLYRPTDTQY

D gene: -
clone size: -
V gene: TRBV11-1
CDR3 protein: ASSLFPDSFSEQY

D gene: TRBD2
clone size: -
V gene: TRBV5-6
CDR3 protein: ASSSGGELEQF

D gene: TRBD2
clone size: -
V gene: TRBV3-1/TRBV3-2
CDR3 protein: ASSLGLAEVLQY

D gene: -
clone size: -
V gene: TRBV5-1
CDR3 protein: ASSSQGLIGYT

D gene: TRBD1
clone size: -
V gene: TRBV28
CDR3 protein: ASVGQGALNEKLF

D gene: -
clone size: -
V gene: TRBV27
CDR3 protein: ASSLKTKGYEQY

D gene: -
clone size: -
V gene: TRBV27
CDR3 protein: ASSAREGNQPQH

D gene: -
clone size: -
V gene: TRBV5-4
CDR3 protein: ASSLRSGNNEQY

D gene: -
clone size: -
V gene: TRBV21-1
CDR3 protein: ASRGQGSHEQY

D gene: -
clone size: -
V gene: TRBV2
CDR3 protein: ASAGPLGSSPLH

D gene: -
clone size: -
V gene: TRBV6-5
CDR3 protein: ASRSPGLEGYT

D gene: -
clone size: -
V gene: TRBV6-6
CDR3 protein: ASSTDRANEQY

D gene: -
clone size: -
V gene: TRBV5-6
CDR3 protein: ASSWGVVYEQY

D gene: -
clone size: -
V gene: TRBV6-5
CDR3 protein: ASTLGQSHGYT

D gene: TRBD1
clone size: -
V gene: TRBV20-1
CDR3 protein: SASLTGGNQPQH

D gene: TRBD2
clone size: -
V gene: TRBV3-1/TRBV3-2
CDR3 protein: ASSHGLAGSGELF

D gene: -
clone size: -
V gene: TRBV12-1
CDR3 protein: ASSFNIAGVYEQY

D gene: TRBD1
clone size: -
V gene: TRBV30
CDR3 protein: AWSPGGSEKLF

D gene: -
clone size: -
V gene: TRBV5-4
CDR3 protein: ASSRDRETQY

D gene: -
clone size: once
V gene: TRBV6-6
CDR3 protein: ASSYLSNEQF

D gene: -
clone size: -
V gene: TRBV3-1/TRBV3-2
CDR3 protein: ASSQGGDPRGVFYNEQF

D gene: TRBD1
clone size: -
V gene: TRBV6-4
CDR3 protein: ASSEGTGEDTQY